The present TCR beta chain was sequenced within a study of T cells in Graves' hyperthyroidism and ophthalmopathy (dated by TCRdb to about 2019). Regarding the study in general: Peripheral blood was sampled at the time of initial diagnosis, prior to any treatment. To identify TCR V-J signatures that set the groups apart, the researchers used a discovery cohort of 100 patients, made up of some 41 with Graves' ophthalmopathy and 57 with stable Graves' hyperthyroidism. Whether ophthalmopathy could be predicted prospectively was tested in an independent validation cohort made up of 18 to 20 hyperthyroidism patients plus 17 patients who later progressed to ophthalmopathy. The 90 to 100 discovery patients were randomly divided into training and test sets at a 7:3 ratio. In addition, the study compared T-cell repertoires in thyroid tissue and in blood from roughly six Graves' hyperthyroidism patients. Following sampling, methimazole starting at 30 mg daily was given to hyperthyroidism patients, and high-dose intravenous methylprednisolone was given to ophthalmopathy patients. The paper describes TCR Vbeta CDR3 sequencing of more than 120 peripheral blood samples, made up of roughly 40 ophthalmopathy patients, around 73 hyperthyroidism patients and around 17 progressor patients.

Overall results and qualifications from the work: In validation, the model predicted progression to ophthalmopathy with around 71% sensitivity and around 72% specificity, a median of around six months before onset. Ophthalmopathy was separated from stable hyperthyroidism by a 13 V-J signature model, with over 85% sensitivity and about 81% specificity obtained in cross-validation and 80%/75% obtained in testing. Blood samples also contained most of the expanded thyroid clonotypes (frequency above 0.001), which suggests that blood repertoires may reflect thyroid immune responses. Sample size was not statistically predetermined, and blinding of investigators to group allocation was not performed.

Hyperthyroidism patients were newly diagnosed, with disease duration under 2 months, and aged 18 to 65 years. Exclusion was applied to patients with uncontrolled infections, other autoimmune diseases, pregnancy or lactation. Diagnoses were established on the basis of clinical symptoms, serum thyroxine and TRAb, thyroid ultrasound, and orbital computed tomography. Blood from progressor patients was collected at the time of first diagnosis with hyperthyroidism, before any ophthalmopathy symptoms had appeared. Ficoll-Paque density gradient centrifugation was used to isolate PBMCs from about 10 ml of fresh peripheral blood. Progressor patients were first diagnosed with Graves' hyperthyroidism and then developed ophthalmopathy during follow-up. Trizol reagent was used to extract total RNA, and RNA quality was then checked on an Agilent 2100 Bioanalyzer. The CDR3 extends over 11 residues, inclusive of both ends. The sequence is cut down to CDR3 DNA, 33 bases in frame from base 1. The germline V gene (reference sequence) specifies GTSNPN as CDR1 and SVGIG as CDR2. V and J lose 6 bases and 3 bases, and a span of 8 bases separates them.

TCR beta CDR3 regions were amplified from RNA transcripts. For the first round of RT-PCR on the TCR CDR3, the HTBI primer set was used together with the Qiagen OneStep RT-PCR kit. A second multiplex PCR round built the libraries, followed by size selection and purification. Paired-end sequencing of the libraries was performed with 100 bp reads on an Illumina HiSeq2000. The authors' analysis ran thus. SOAPnuke was used to process the raw data, throwing out any read that contained adapters or uncalled bases, had a mean Phred below 15, or lacked an exact constant-primer or identifier match. High-quality paired reads were merged using COPE v1.2.5, and each unique nucleotide sequence was defined as a clonotype. Clonotypes were aligned to IMGT TRBV, TRBD and TRBJ reference segments using MiTCR v1.1. The analysis included only V-J combinations with a frequency above 0.0001, which together covered around 99% of the repertoires. A TCS score was defined as the ratio between F50 (clonal expansion) and ExV (chaos), using BLOSUM62-based TCRdist between CDR3 peptides within each V-J. Welch's t-statistics and random forest reduced approximately 520 V-J features to roughly 13, which were used in a naive Bayes classifier (R e1071). TCRdb redid the processing of the public reads, applying fastp at Q25 and MiXCR, and retained in-frame beta chains. Records with the same CDR3 protein are collapsed into one entry carrying the most frequent genes and DNA. TCRdb's processing, not the authors', yielded these V and J calls. Within this sample are around 240,000 distinct CDR3 sequences, with 14% to 15% of them counted one time only. 10% to 15% of the sample comes from the top ten.

As concerns this clonotype: No antigen is known for it. The conserved final phenylalanine or tryptophan is absent from the CDR3, which likely points to a read error.

The clonotype comes from a woman in her thirties or forties with Graves' hyperthyroidism that later progressed to Graves' ophthalmopathy. The material sequenced was blood. The V gene is TRBV30 and the J gene is TRBJ1-2, with the D gene not clear enough to name. The encoded CDR3 is CACSRYYGYTV. The DNA sequence is given as TGTGCCTGCAGTCGTTACTATGGCTACACCGTC.